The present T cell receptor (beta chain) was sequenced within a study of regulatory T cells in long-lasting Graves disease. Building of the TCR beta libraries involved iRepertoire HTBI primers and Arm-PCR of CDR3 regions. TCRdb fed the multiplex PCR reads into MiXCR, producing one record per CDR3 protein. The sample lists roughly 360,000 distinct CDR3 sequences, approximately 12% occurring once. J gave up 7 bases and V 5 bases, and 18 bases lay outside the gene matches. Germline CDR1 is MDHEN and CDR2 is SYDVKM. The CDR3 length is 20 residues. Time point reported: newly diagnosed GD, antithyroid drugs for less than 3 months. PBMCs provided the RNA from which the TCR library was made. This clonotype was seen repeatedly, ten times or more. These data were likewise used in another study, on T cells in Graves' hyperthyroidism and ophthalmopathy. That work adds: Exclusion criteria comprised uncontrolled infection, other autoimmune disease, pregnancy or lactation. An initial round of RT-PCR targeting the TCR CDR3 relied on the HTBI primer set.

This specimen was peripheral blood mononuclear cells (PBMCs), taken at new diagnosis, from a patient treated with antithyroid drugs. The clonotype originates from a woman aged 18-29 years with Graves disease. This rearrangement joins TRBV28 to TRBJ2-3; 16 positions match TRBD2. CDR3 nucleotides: TGTGCCAGCAGTATGATAGCAGTCGCCGGGACTAGCGGGAGGGGCTATACGCAGTATTTT. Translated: CASSMIAVAGTSGRGYTQYF.